What follows are 28 T cell receptor beta chains derived from one specimen sequenced in a study of shared clonotypes between healthy human individuals. Repertoires were generated with immunoSEQ multiplex PCR, while TCRdb's copy carries only in-frame clones and drops some. The sample has about half a million clones; roughly 85% are singletons. The sample taken for sequencing was PBMCs. Receptors originate from a woman aged 35 to 49 in good health. Some clones in this sample may be carry-over from other donors' samples.

V gene TRBV29-1 combines with J gene TRBJ2-1, with 10 bases identical to TRBD2. Germline loops: CDR1 SQVTM, CDR2 ANQGSEA. The CDR3 length is 14 residues. J was trimmed by 3 bases and V by 6 bases; bases with no gene match: 5. CDR3 nucleotide sequence: TGCAGCGTCGGACTAGCGGAATACTACAATGAGCAGTTCTTC. Amino acid sequence: CSVGLAEYYNEQFF.

The chain carries TRBV27 and TRBJ2-1; tentatively, D is TRBD1 (5 bases). CDR3 size: 14 residues. Trimming cost V 8 bases and J 6 bases, with 17 bases left between them. Germline lookup yields CDR1 MNHEY and CDR2 SMNVEV (reference sequence). The CDR3 region is CASVRLQGGNEQFF. The CDR3 DNA reads as TGTGCCAGCGTACGTCTGCAGGGCGGCAATGAGCAGTTCTTC.

The V gene is TRBV2, the J gene TRBJ2-7, with 12 bases identical to TRBD2. In germline, CDR1 is SNHLY, CDR2 FYNNEI. The CDR3 covers 14 residues. J lost 7 bases, V lost 8 bases, and 9 bases had no gene match. The DNA for the CDR3 is TGTGCCAGCGTCCGACTAGCGGGAGTTGGTGAGCAGTACTTC. This gives the protein CASVRLAGVGEQYF.

The chain employs TRBV18 and TRBJ1-1, with no clear D. This CDR3 region has 15 residues. Trimming removed 3 bases from V and 0 bases from J, with 11 bases in between. Germline CDR1 reads KGHSH; CDR2 reads LQKENI. The CDR3, as DNA: TGTGCCAGCTCACCTCAACAAGACCTGAACACTGAAGCTTTCTTT. It codes for CASSPQQDLNTEAFF.

The CDR3: CASRVLQAYNEQFF. The CDR3 nucleotides read TGTGCCAGCAGGGTGCTACAGGCTTACAATGAGCAGTTCTTC. The chain is built from TRBV6-1 and TRBJ2-1; D is possibly TRBD1 (5 bases). CDR3 length equals 14 residues. The germline CDR1 and CDR2 sequences are MNHNS and SASEGT. V lost 6 bases to trimming and J lost 4 bases, with 13 bases between them.

Comments on this clone: A much larger clone lies one base from this, so it may be a read error. This same CDR3 is encoded by further DNA sequences in the sample. V gene TRBV11-2 combines with J gene TRBJ1-1; no firm D call. The CDR3 has 13 residues. Germline V gene data show CDR1 as SGHAT and CDR2 as FQNNGV. The CDR3 DNA follows: TGTGCCAGCAGCCCGCAACCGAACACTGAAGCCTTCTTT. It codes for CASSPQPNTEAFF.

The rearrangement joins TRBV11-2 to TRBJ2-7; maybe TRBD1 (5 bases). From germline, CDR1 is SGHAT and CDR2 FQNNGV. This CDR3 is 19 amino acids long. Trimming removed 5 bases from V and 3 bases from J, with 29 bases in between. CDR3 region: CASSPLSGPWGADSYEQYF. The DNA of the CDR3 is TGTGCCAGCAGCCCGTTAAGTGGCCCCTGGGGTGCAGACAGCTACGAGCAGTACTTC.

The chain links TRBV6-5 to TRBJ2-4; possible D gene TRBD2, 6 bases. This CDR3 spans 12 amino acids. Looked up from germline, CDR1 is MNHEY and CDR2 is SVGAGI. The V end lost 6 bases, the J end lost 8 bases, and 11 bases lay between the germline ends. The CDR3 region is CASSPGVDIQYF. As DNA, the CDR3 is TGTGCCAGCAGCCCGGGGGTTGACATTCAGTACTTC.

The chain couples TRBV18 to TRBJ2-7, with TRBD2 identical over 12 bases. The CDR3 runs to 15 residues. The J segment lost 6 bases and the V segment lost 3 bases, leaving 6 bases of the junction unmatched. CDR1 is KGHSH and CDR2 is LQKENI in the germline V gene. CDR3 residues: CASSPASGRASEQYF. CDR3 DNA: TGTGCCAGCTCACCTGCTAGCGGGAGGGCCAGCGAGCAGTACTTC.

The chain joins TRBV7-3 to TRBJ2-3, with D unclear. Germline values: CDR1 SGHTA, CDR2 FQGTGA. V gave up 2 bases and J gave up 2 bases, with 8 bases separating them. This CDR3 has 14 amino acids. In DNA, the CDR3 is TGTGCCAGCAGCTTAGGCCCCTCCACAGATACGCAGTATTTT. This encodes CASSLGPSTDTQYF.

Concerning this clone: This likely reflects a read error, since a far larger clone is one base away. Given the absence of the conserved phenylalanine or tryptophan at the CDR3 end, a read error is likely. The chain joins TRBV28 to TRBJ1-3; D may be TRBD1 (6 bases). Trimming stripped 7 bases from V and 4 bases from J, with 11 bases between. CDR1 and CDR2 (germline): MDHEN, SYDVKM. The CDR3 covers 13 residues. The CDR3, as DNA: TGTGCCAGCATCGGGACATCAGGAAACACCATATATTCT. Encoded protein: CASIGTSGNTIYS.

CDR3 sequence reads: CASRRGGTQETQYF. CDR3 DNA sequence: TGTGCCAGCAGGCGCGGTGGGACCCAAGAGACCCAGTACTTC. The chain couples TRBV14 to TRBJ2-5; D could derive from TRBD1 or TRBD2 (5 bases each). The CDR3 length is 14 residues. Germline V lookup: CDR1 SGHDN, CDR2 FVKESK. Between the trimmed V and J ends, which lost 6 bases and 1 base, there was a span of 12 bases.

In this sample, this clone turned up a few times. This chain uses TRBV5-1 with TRBJ1-1; D possibly corresponds to TRBD1 (5 bases). V lost 4 bases and J lost 3, with 16 bases in between. Germline V CDR1 and CDR2: SGHRS, YFSETQ. The CDR3 is made up of 15 amino acids. The CDR3 DNA reads as TGCGCCAGCAGCAGATCCGGGACCCGGGACACTGAAGCTTTCTTT. Translated: CASSRSGTRDTEAFF.

Turning to this clone: This CDR3 is also generated by other DNA sequences in the sample. V is TRBV9 and J is TRBJ2-5; D remains ambiguous. Germline CDR1 reads SGDLS; CDR2 reads YYNGEE. Between the trimmed V and J ends, which lost 0 bases and 1 base, there was a span of 4 bases. The CDR3 has 13 residues. CDR3 sequence reads: CASSVGLQETQYF. DNA of the CDR3: TGTGCCAGCAGCGTAGGTCTCCAAGAGACCCAGTACTTC.

The chain employs TRBV5-6 and TRBJ2-6; TRBD1 aligns across 10 bases. The CDR3 is 17 residues long. Germline-derived CDR1 and CDR2 are SGHDT and YYEEEE. Germline trimming cut 0 bases from V and 4 bases from J; bases unmatched to any gene: 4. CDR3 coding DNA: TGTGCCAGCAGCTTGGCCGGGACAGGGGCCGGGGCCAACGTCCTGACTTTC. This encodes CASSLAGTGAGANVLTF.

This chain links TRBV5-4 with TRBJ2-3; D is unclear. This CDR3 is built from 16 residues. Trimming took 0 bases from V and 1 from J, leaving 12 bases between them. Germline values: CDR1 SGHNT, CDR2 YYREEE (reference sequence). The DNA for the CDR3 is TGTGCCAGCAGCTTGGGACGGCCGTCGGGCACAGATACGCAGTATTTT. Residues: CASSLGRPSGTDTQYF.

The gene calls are TRBV2 and TRBJ1-5; D is possibly TRBD1 (6 bases). This CDR3 is 14 amino acids long. The V and J ends lost 8 bases and 6 bases respectively, with 17 bases between them. Germline V gives CDR1 SNHLY, CDR2 FYNNEI. The CDR3 is CASGPGALTQPQHF. The CDR3 DNA sequence: TGTGCCAGCGGTCCGGGGGCGTTGACTCAGCCCCAGCATTTT.

The V gene is TRBV11-2, the J gene TRBJ2-5; D is unclear. Trimming took 3 bases from V and 4 from J, leaving 9 bases between them. Germline lookup yields CDR1 SGHAT and CDR2 FQNNGV. CDR3 length: 13 residues. CDR3 in DNA: TGTGCCAGCAGCTTGGTTCCTGGAGAGACCCAGTACTTC. Amino acid sequence: CASSLVPGETQYF.

Regarding this clone: A much bigger clone sits one base away, suggesting this may be a read error. Other nucleotide sequences in the sample specify the same CDR3. This sequence joins TRBV7-3 and TRBJ1-1; no reliable D call. The V gene lost 1 base and the J gene lost 4 bases, with 10 bases spanning the gap. This CDR3 has 14 residues. The V gene's germline CDR1 is SGHTA and CDR2 FQGTGA. The CDR3 sequence is CASSLMGPGTEAFF. The CDR3 DNA reads as TGTGCCAGCAGCTTAATGGGTCCGGGCACTGAAGCTTTCTTT.

V is TRBV7-2 and J is TRBJ2-5; D is uncertain. Germline assignment: CDR1 SGHTA and CDR2 FQGNSA. The CDR3 totals 14 residues. V was trimmed by 1 base and J by 4 bases, leaving 10 bases between them. The CDR3 sequence: CASSLESWGETQYF. The DNA for the CDR3 is TGTGCCAGCAGCTTAGAGTCCTGGGGAGAGACCCAGTACTTC.

The chain uses TRBV4-2 and TRBJ2-3; tentative D call: TRBD2 (7 bases). With 4 bases removed from V and 1 base from J, the gap between germline ends came to 12 bases. CDR3 length equals 15 residues. The germline gives CDR1 LGHNA, CDR2 YNFKEQ. The CDR3 here is CASSRGRERTDTQYF. In DNA form, the CDR3 reads TGTGCCAGCAGCCGGGGGCGGGAGCGCACAGATACGCAGTATTTT.

The chain joins TRBV2 to TRBJ2-1; 7 positions match TRBD1. This CDR3 has 15 residues. Per germline, CDR1 SNHLY and CDR2 FYNNEI. Trimming removed 5 bases from V and 2 bases from J; junction bases left unmatched: 6. Here the CDR3 DNA reads TGTGCCAGCAGTTCCCGACAGGGACCCTACAATGAGCAGTTCTTC. This codes for CASSSRQGPYNEQFF. The full variable domain, with the rest looked up from reference TRBV2 and TRBJ2-1, is EPEVTQTPSHQVTQMGQEVILRCVPISNHLYFYWYRQILGQKVEFLVSFYNNEISEKSEIFDDQFSVERPDGSNFTLKIRSTKLEDSAMYFCASSSRQGPYNEQFFGPGTRLTVL.

The V gene is TRBV4-3, the J gene TRBJ2-3, with TRBD1 matching over 10 bases. J was trimmed by 10 bases and V by 2 bases; bases with no gene match: 12. Germline loops: CDR1 LGHNA, CDR2 YSLEER. The CDR3 has 16 amino acids. CDR3: CASSQQGGTGDGPQYF. The DNA for the CDR3 is TGCGCCAGCAGCCAACAGGGGGGGACAGGGGATGGGCCGCAGTATTTT.

The CDR3 DNA sequence: TGTGCCAGCAGATCCCCCGTAGCGACCTACGAGCAGTACTTC. Amino acids: CASRSPVATYEQYF. The chain employs TRBV28 and TRBJ2-7, with TRBD2 as a possible D gene (5 bases). V gave up 6 bases and J gave up 2 bases, with 14 bases separating them. The CDR3 length is 14 residues. Germline values: CDR1 MDHEN, CDR2 SYDVKM.

J is TRBJ1-2 and V is TRBV7-2; D gene uncertain. With 4 bases removed from V and 8 bases from J, the gap between germline ends came to 20 bases. Germline CDR1 and CDR2: SGHTA and FQGNSA. This CDR3 has 15 residues. The CDR3 sequence is CASSSRASETWGYTF. The CDR3 region has the DNA TGTGCCAGCAGCTCACGGGCCAGCGAAACGTGGGGCTACACCTTC.

This clone came up once. In the same sample, other DNA sequences code for this CDR3. The chain couples TRBV28 to TRBJ1-2; weak D call: TRBD1 (5 bases). Between the trimmed V and J ends, which lost 3 bases and 5 bases, there was a span of 7 bases. The germline CDR1 and CDR2 sequences are MDHEN and SYDVKM. The CDR3 loop spans 12 amino acids. CDR3 sequence: CASSLGGYGYTF. CDR3 nucleotides: TGTGCCAGCAGTTTGGGGGGATATGGCTACACCTTC.

The V call is TRBV9, the J call TRBJ2-4, with D tentatively TRBD1 or TRBD2 (6 bases each). The germline CDR1 and CDR2 sequences are SGDLS and YYNGEE. The CDR3 spans 14 residues. Trimming shortened V by 0 bases and J by 8 bases, and 12 bases separated the two germline ends. The CDR3 DNA sequence: TGTGCCAGCAGCGTAGTCAACGGGGGCGACATTCAGTACTTC. It specifies CASSVVNGGDIQYF.

This clone was found many times. The chain is built from TRBV7-2 and TRBJ2-7; TRBD1 matches 7 bases. The CDR3 contains 15 residues. The germline gives CDR1 SGHTA, CDR2 FQGNSA. With V trimmed by 5 bases and J by 1 base, 8 bases remained unmatched. The CDR3 sequence is CASSIRDSMSYEQYF. The CDR3 coding sequence is TGTGCCAGCAGCATCCGGGACAGTATGTCCTACGAGCAGTACTTC.